This T cell receptor (beta chain) was retrieved from a study of beta chain features in type 1 diabetes. This clone was counted between two and nine times. Sorted CD4+ subsets: naive, central memory, regulatory, stem cell-like memory (CD45RO/CCR7/CD25/CD127/CD95/CD27 panel). The J segment lost 8 bases and the V segment lost 5 bases, leaving 8 bases of the junction unmatched. In germline, CDR1 is KGHSH, CDR2 LQKENI. The CDR3 has 14 residues. Sequenced material consisted of expressed TCRB transcripts (all of the isolated RNA was reverse transcribed). TCRdb's table, derived via immunoSEQ multiplex PCR, lists solely in-frame clones and lacks some. The sample includes under 250,000 clones, 14% of them seen just once.

This receptor was identified in a woman aged 35 to 49 in good health. Specimen: naive CD4+ T cells from blood. The chain carries TRBV18 and TRBJ2-1; 8 bases fit TRBD2. The CDR3 sequence: CASSSFGLAYEQFF. CDR3 in DNA: TGTGCCAGCTCATCTTTTGGACTAGCCTATGAGCAGTTCTTC.